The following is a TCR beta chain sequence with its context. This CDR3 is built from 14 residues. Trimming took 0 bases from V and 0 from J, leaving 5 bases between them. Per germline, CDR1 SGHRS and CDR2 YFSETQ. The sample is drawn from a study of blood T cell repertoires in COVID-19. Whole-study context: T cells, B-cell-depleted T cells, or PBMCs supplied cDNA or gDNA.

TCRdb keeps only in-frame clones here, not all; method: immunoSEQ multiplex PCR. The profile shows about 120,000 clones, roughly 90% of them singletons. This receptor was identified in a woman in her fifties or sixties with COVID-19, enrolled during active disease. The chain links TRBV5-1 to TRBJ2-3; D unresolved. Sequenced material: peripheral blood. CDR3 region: CASSLAVSTDTQYF. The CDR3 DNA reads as TGCGCCAGCAGCTTGGCGGTGAGCACAGATACGCAGTATTTT. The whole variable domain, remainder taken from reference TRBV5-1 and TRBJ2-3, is KAGVTQTPRYLIKTRGQQVTLSCSPISGHRSVSWYQQTPGQGLQFLFEYFSETQRNKGNFPGRFSGRQFSNSRSEMNVSTLELGDSALYLCASSLAVSTDTQYFGPGTRLTVL.